These 24 T cell receptor beta chains were sequenced from one sample in a study of patients and donors after allogeneic stem cell transplantation. From the RT-PCR reads, TCRdb called clonotypes with MiXCR, one entry per CDR3 protein. The sample lists roughly 940,000 distinct CDR3 sequences, about 20% seen once, with 6% in the top ten. The specimen was blood, either unsorted or a sorted T cell fraction (not recorded which). The receptors shown here come from a human donor who was either an allogeneic HSCT recipient or a stem cell or donor lymphocyte infusion donor (not recorded which). It is not recorded whose cells these are; they may come from a transplant donor.

The chain uses TRBV4-3 and TRBJ2-6; no firm D call. V was pared by 1 base and J by 0 bases, with 4 bases between. CDR1 is LGHNA and CDR2 is YSLEER in the germline V gene. CDR3 length: 15 residues. CDR3 residues: CASSQVRSGANVLTF. In DNA form, the CDR3 reads TGCGCCAGCAGCCAAGTTCGCTCTGGGGCCAACGTCCTGACTTTC.

This clonotype was detected only a few times. This chain connects TRBV15 to TRBJ2-7; 12 bases fit TRBD2. The trim removed 0 bases at V and 0 bases at J, leaving 6 bases unmatched. CDR1 LNHNV and CDR2 YYDKDF come from the germline V gene (reference sequence). This CDR3 comprises 18 residues. The CDR3: CATSRDETSGGRSYEQYF. The CDR3 DNA sequence: TGTGCCACCAGCAGAGATGAGACTAGCGGGGGCCGCTCCTACGAGCAGTACTTC.

This clonotype was recorded many times. The V and J genes are TRBV12-3 or TRBV12-4 and TRBJ2-1; TRBD2 matches at 8 bases. V shed 6 bases and J 1 base; nucleotides not matched to a gene: 8. The CDR3 contains 16 residues. CDR3 sequence (DNA): TGTGCCAGCAGCCCTATCTTAGCGGGGTCCTACAATGAGCAGTTCTTC. The encoded protein is CASSPILAGSYNEQFF.

The table lists this clonotype with a few counts. The J gene is TRBJ1-1, the V gene TRBV5-1; D is unresolved. This CDR3 has 13 amino acids. V dropped 1 base and J dropped 4 bases, with 8 bases sitting between them. From germline, CDR1 is SGHRS and CDR2 YFSETQ. In nucleotides, the CDR3 is TGCGCCAGCAGCTTGAACACTTTCACTGAAGCTTTCTTT. This encodes CASSLNTFTEAFF. Supplemented by reference TRBV5-1 and TRBJ1-1, the full variable domain reads KAGVTQTPRYLIKTRGQQVTLSCSPISGHRSVSWYQQTPGQGLQFLFEYFSETQRNKGNFPGRFSGRQFSNSRSEMNVSTLELGDSALYLCASSLNTFTEAFFGQGTRLTVV.

This clonotype has ten or more counts. This chain connects TRBV5-1 to TRBJ1-1; TRBD1 might be the D (5 bases). CDR3 length: 14 amino acids. CDR1 is SGHRS, CDR2 YFSETQ, per germline. V lost 3 bases and J 0 bases, leaving 9 bases between the germline ends. The CDR3 nucleotides are TGCGCCAGCAGCTGGGGACGGATGAACACTGAAGCTTTCTTT. Translated: CASSWGRMNTEAFF.

The chain carries TRBV5-4 and TRBJ1-1; maybe TRBD1 (6 bases). Germline lookup yields CDR1 SGHNT and CDR2 YYREEE (reference sequence). V was clipped by 4 bases and J by 6 bases, with 16 bases between them. This CDR3 has 14 amino acids. CDR3 DNA sequence: TGTGCCAGCAGCCTCACAGGGAAAGGCGCTGAAGCTTTCTTT. Protein: CASSLTGKGAEAFF.

This clonotype occurred a few times. The chain carries TRBV7-3 and TRBJ1-2; 9 positions match TRBD1. J lost 3 bases, V lost 5 bases, and 4 bases had no gene match. Germline values: CDR1 SGHTA, CDR2 FQGTGA. CDR3 length: 14 amino acids. The DNA of the CDR3 is TGTGCCAGCAGCCCTGGGACAGGGCACTATGGCTACACCTTC. This translates into CASSPGTGHYGYTF. The complete variable domain, with remaining parts taken from reference TRBV7-3 and TRBJ1-2, reads GAGVSQTPSNKVTEKGKYVELRCDPISGHTALYWYRQSLGQGPEFLIYFQGTGAADDSGLPNDRFFAVRPEGSVSTLKIQRTERGDSAVYLCASSPGTGHYGYTFGSGTRLTVV.

The sample holds many counts of this clonotype. The rearrangement joins TRBV12-3 or TRBV12-4 to TRBJ2-7, with 8 bases fitting TRBD2. CDR3 length: 13 residues. The V gene end was trimmed by 6 bases and the J gene end by 6 bases; junction bases not matched to a gene: 7. CDR3 in amino acids: CASSPRTSSEQYF. The CDR3 nucleotides are TGTGCCAGCAGCCCCAGGACTAGCTCCGAGCAGTACTTC.

The V gene is TRBV5-1, the J gene TRBJ1-1; D not resolved. Deletions cut 3 bases from V and 1 base from J, with 10 bases between. The CDR3 totals 14 residues. Per the germline V gene, CDR1 is SGHRS and CDR2 is YFSETQ. In DNA, the CDR3 is TGCGCCAGCAGCTCCTTGGTCCCGAACACTGAAGCTTTCTTT. Translation gives CASSSLVPNTEAFF.

The gene calls are TRBV27 and TRBJ2-1; D is tentatively TRBD1 or TRBD2 (5 bases each). The CDR3 sequence is 14 residues long. Germline assignment: CDR1 MNHEY and CDR2 SMNVEV (reference sequence). The V end lost 4 bases, the J end lost 4 bases, and 11 bases lay between the germline ends. The CDR3 bases are TGTGCCAGCAGTTGGGACGTTGGTTACAATGAGCAGTTCTTC. Protein sequence: CASSWDVGYNEQFF.

This chain joins TRBV7-3 and TRBJ2-1; either TRBD1 or TRBD2 may fit D (6 bases each). The ends were cut back, 5 bases at V and 3 bases at J, with 17 bases in the middle. Germline CDR1 SGHTA, CDR2 FQGTGA. The CDR3 covers 16 residues. DNA for the CDR3: TGTGCCAGCAGCCCAGGGGTGCGGGGAGGCTACAATGAGCAGTTCTTC. Its protein is CASSPGVRGGYNEQFF.

The table lists this clonotype with many counts. The rearrangement links TRBV7-9 to TRBJ1-1; the D gene is possibly TRBD1 (6 bases). Trimming pared 10 bases from V and 3 bases from J, leaving 15 bases between. Germline-derived CDR1 and CDR2 are SEHNR and FQNEAQ (reference sequence). The CDR3 covers 13 residues. CDR3 residues: CATSGGGYTEAFF. In nucleotides, the CDR3 is TGTGCCACCTCGGGAGGGGGTTACACTGAAGCTTTCTTT.

This clonotype turned up a few times. The gene calls are TRBV5-1 and TRBJ1-3, with TRBD1 identical over 11 bases. Germline V gives CDR1 SGHRS, CDR2 YFSETQ. The CDR3 consists of 15 residues. The V and J ends lost 4 bases and 8 bases, in that order; junction bases with no gene match: 8. This chain's CDR3 is CASSTGQGAEDTIYF. The CDR3 region has the DNA TGCGCCAGCAGCACAGGACAGGGGGCCGAAGACACCATATATTTT.

The chain joins TRBV2 to TRBJ2-2; unclear D gene. Germline lookup yields CDR1 SNHLY and CDR2 FYNNEI. Trimming left V 6 bases short and J 5 bases short, with 10 bases between. The CDR3 has 13 amino acids. CDR3 sequence (DNA): TGTGCCAGCAGCGCCAGGTGGACCGGGGAGCTGTTTTTT. This codes for CASSARWTGELFF.

This clonotype was counted a few times. The rearrangement links TRBV7-3 to TRBJ2-3; no reliable D call. Trimming cost V 1 base and J 6 bases, with 26 bases left between them. The CDR3 spans 19 residues. CDR1 SGHTA and CDR2 FQGTGA come from the germline V gene. The DNA of the CDR3 is TGTGCCAGCAGCTTAAGGGGTGGAAGGCAGACAATTTTTGGGGATACGCAGTATTTT. Its protein is CASSLRGGRQTIFGDTQYF.

The table lists this clonotype with a few counts. V gene TRBV5-1 combines with J gene TRBJ2-1; possible D gene TRBD1, 7 bases. This CDR3 region has 15 residues. Germline CDR1 and CDR2: SGHRS and YFSETQ. The ends were cut back, 1 base at V and 5 bases at J, with 13 bases in the middle. Here the CDR3 reads CASSLLTGRNNEQFF. In DNA form, the CDR3 reads TGCGCCAGCAGCTTGCTGACAGGGAGGAACAATGAGCAGTTCTTC.

The genes are TRBV24-1 and TRBJ1-5, with D maybe TRBD1 (5 bases). The CDR3 is made up of 15 amino acids. V lost 10 bases and J 0 bases, leaving 15 bases between the germline ends. In germline, CDR1 is KGHDR, CDR2 SFDVKD. The CDR3 DNA follows: TGTGCCACGGAGAACGGAGGGGATAGCAATCAGCCCCAGCATTTT. Protein sequence: CATENGGDSNQPQHF.

This clonotype was counted only a few times. The chain has TRBV7-2 and TRBJ2-1, with D hard to call. The CDR3 has 14 residues. Germline V gives CDR1 SGHTA, CDR2 FQGNSA. V was pared by 8 bases and J by 4 bases, with 15 bases between. CDR3 in DNA: TGTGCCAGCGGCATTAGAGGATTTTACAATGAGCAGTTCTTC. Translating it yields CASGIRGFYNEQFF. Full variable domain (outside the CDR3, taken from reference TRBV7-2 and TRBJ2-1): GAGVSQSPSNKVTEKGKDVELRCDPISGHTALYWYRQSLGQGLEFLIYFQGNSAPDKSGLPSDRFSAERTGGSVSTLTIQRTQQEDSAVYLCASGIRGFYNEQFFGPGTRLTVL.

This clonotype has a handful of counts. V gene TRBV27 combines with J gene TRBJ2-5; 8 bases agree with TRBD2. V shed 7 bases and J 1 base; nucleotides not matched to a gene: 8. The CDR3 totals 15 residues. The germline CDR1 and CDR2 sequences are MNHEY and SMNVEV (reference sequence). CDR3 bases: TGTGCCAGCACTCGGGAGGGACGGGGCCAAGAGACCCAGTACTTC. Protein sequence: CASTREGRGQETQYF.

This clonotype came up once. CDR3 loop: CASSQDSRGREEQYF. CDR3 sequence (DNA): TGTGCCAGCAGCCAAGACTCCAGGGGTAGAGAAGAGCAGTACTTC. This sequence joins TRBV3-1 and TRBJ2-7; tentative D call: TRBD1 (6 bases). Germline assignment: CDR1 LGHDT and CDR2 YNNKEL (reference sequence). Trimming stripped 0 bases from V and 7 bases from J, with 16 bases between. This CDR3 is 15 amino acids long.

This sequence joins TRBV6-5 and TRBJ1-1; TRBD1 might be the D (6 bases). Germline CDR1 is MNHEY and CDR2 is SVGAGI. V lost 4 bases to trimming and J lost 0 bases, with 18 bases between them. The CDR3 sequence is 17 residues long. CDR3: CASSSRRGSPLNTEAFF. The CDR3 DNA is TGTGCCAGCAGTTCCCGTAGGGGGAGTCCCTTGAACACTGAAGCTTTCTTT.

This clonotype turned up a few times. The chain recombines TRBV5-1 with TRBJ1-1, with D possibly being TRBD1 (5 bases). CDR1 and CDR2 from the germline V gene are SGHRS and YFSETQ. This CDR3 is 17 amino acids long. Deletions cut 0 bases from V and 1 base from J, with 16 bases between. The CDR3 region is CASSLVEGRQRNTEAFF. The CDR3 nucleotides read TGCGCCAGCAGCTTGGTAGAGGGGAGGCAGCGGAACACTGAAGCTTTCTTT. The variable domain in full, with the rest retrieved from reference TRBV5-1 and TRBJ1-1, is KAGVTQTPRYLIKTRGQQVTLSCSPISGHRSVSWYQQTPGQGLQFLFEYFSETQRNKGNFPGRFSGRQFSNSRSEMNVSTLELGDSALYLCASSLVEGRQRNTEAFFGQGTRLTVV.

The rearrangement links TRBV11-2 to TRBJ2-7, with D perhaps being TRBD1 or TRBD2 (5 bases each). The CDR3 has 20 residues. Trimming took off 5 bases at V and 0 bases at J, with 29 bases between the two ends. The V gene's germline CDR1 is SGHAT and CDR2 FQNNGV. The CDR3 nucleotides read TGTGCCAGCAGCCCCCGGGGCAGCACCTCGTTTCGATCGTCCTCCTACGAGCAGTACTTC. Protein product: CASSPRGSTSFRSSSYEQYF.

This clonotype has a count of ten or more. This chain joins TRBV9 and TRBJ1-1; TRBD1 is a possible D gene (5 bases). The CDR3 runs 14 residues. CDR1 is SGDLS and CDR2 is YYNGEE in the germline V gene. Deletions cut 4 bases from V and 2 bases from J, with 12 bases between. The CDR3 DNA is TGTGCCAGCAGCCCTTTTTGGGACAACACTGAAGCTTTCTTT. This translates into CASSPFWDNTEAFF.